The clone carrying this TCR beta chain was seen more than once but under ten times. This entry belongs to a study of Graves' ophthalmopathy and Graves' hyperthyroidism. Per germline, CDR1 SGHRS and CDR2 YFSETQ. The CDR3 has 15 residues. Trimming cost V 4 bases and J 0 bases, with 13 bases left between them. RNA transcripts were the template, and TCR beta CDR3 regions were amplified from them. The first round was an RT-PCR with HTBI primers, and the second round was a multiplex PCR. MiXCR, applied by TCRdb to the multiplex PCR reads, yields one record per CDR3 protein. The top ten clones hold approximately 7% of a sample with 300,000 to 500,000 distinct CDR3 sequences, less than 20% of them seen once. Out of 9.5 to 10 ml of fresh peripheral blood, PBMCs were obtained.

J is TRBJ1-1 and V is TRBV5-1; TRBD1 might be the D (5 bases). The specimen sequenced was peripheral blood. The source of this sequence is a woman between 18 and 29 years old with stable Graves' hyperthyroidism. CDR3 residues: CASSRQGGVNTEAFF. The CDR3, as DNA: TGCGCCAGCAGCAGGCAGGGTGGGGTGAACACTGAAGCTTTCTTT.